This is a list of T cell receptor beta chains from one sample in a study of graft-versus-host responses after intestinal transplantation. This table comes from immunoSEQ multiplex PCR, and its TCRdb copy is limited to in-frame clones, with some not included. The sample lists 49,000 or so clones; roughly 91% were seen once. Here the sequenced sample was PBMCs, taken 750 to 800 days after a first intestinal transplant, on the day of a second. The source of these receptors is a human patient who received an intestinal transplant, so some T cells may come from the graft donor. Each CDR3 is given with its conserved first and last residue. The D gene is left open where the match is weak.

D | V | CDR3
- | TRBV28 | CASSLGQSNTEAFF
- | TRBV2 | CASSELEVWFGTEAFF
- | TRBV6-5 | CASSYIGDYGYTF
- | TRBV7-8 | CASSTDYYQPQHF
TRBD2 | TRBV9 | CASSLSSSGRAEQYF
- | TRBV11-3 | CASSLGGRETQYF
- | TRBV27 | CASSFQGGNQPQHF
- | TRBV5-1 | CASSLEVALSYEQYF
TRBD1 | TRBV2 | CASRTGGTGNTIYF
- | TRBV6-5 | CASSYVGAQGTEAFF
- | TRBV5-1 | CASSPGGVTEAFF
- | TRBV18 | CASSPDRQVEAFF
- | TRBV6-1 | CAIARGASYEQYF
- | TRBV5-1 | CASRYGRQGTEAFF
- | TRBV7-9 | CASSLVLSGTRISYEQYF
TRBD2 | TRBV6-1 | CASGGLAYGAQFF
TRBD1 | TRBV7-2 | CASSSHRGLNEQFF
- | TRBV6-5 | CASSPDANQPQHF
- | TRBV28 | CASSAHPEGQGWVSEAFF
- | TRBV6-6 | CASSYVPGNSNQPQHF
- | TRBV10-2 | CASSLRRGAGQNIQYF
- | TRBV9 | CASSVVRGSNEQFF
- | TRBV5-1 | CASSLGGVQETQYF
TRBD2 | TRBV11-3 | CASSLLADVEQFF
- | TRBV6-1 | CASSLSGSMNTEAFF
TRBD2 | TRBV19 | CASTNGLAGANGELFF
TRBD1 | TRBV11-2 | CASSPQPRGSHEQYF
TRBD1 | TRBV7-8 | CATPARGHTGELFF
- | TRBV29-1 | CSVAGQELYEQYF
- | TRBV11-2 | CASSPPGPAYEQYF
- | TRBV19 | CASSAVNEQFF
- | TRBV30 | CAWSTQNNQPQHF
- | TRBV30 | CAWSRGIYNEQFF
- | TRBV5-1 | CASSWAGNGYTF
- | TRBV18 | CASSPVGTTNYEQYF
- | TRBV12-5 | CASKSDSYEQYF
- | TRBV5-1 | CASSFSTDTQYF